The 27 T cell receptor beta chains listed next were all sequenced from one sample in a study of cytomegalovirus exposure and HLA in healthy donors. Vbeta (60) and Jbeta (13) primers were used in the PCR. Method: immunoSEQ multiplex PCR; TCRdb's copy keeps in-frame clones and lacks some. The sample has about 100,000 clones, approximately 80% seen once. Sample: PBMCs. The source of these receptors is a woman between 18 and 29 years old in good health and CMV-seronegative.

The chain recombines TRBV7-2 with TRBJ2-6, with no clear D. CDR1 SGHTA and CDR2 FQGNSA come from the germline V gene. V gave up 0 bases and J gave up 0 bases, with 6 bases separating them. This CDR3 spans 16 amino acids. The CDR3 loop reads CASSLARSSGANVLTF. The CDR3 region has the DNA TGTGCCAGCAGCTTAGCTAGATCCTCTGGGGCCAACGTCCTGACTTTC.

The chain couples TRBV4-3 to TRBJ2-5; D ambiguous. The CDR3 consists of 16 residues. The V gene's germline CDR1 is LGHNA and CDR2 YSLEER. Trimming removed 4 bases at V and 2 bases at J, with 17 bases between. This chain's CDR3 is CASSRTVRRSQETQYF. The CDR3 DNA reads as TGCGCCAGCAGCCGAACTGTTCGCCGGTCTCAAGAGACCCAGTACTTC.

V gene TRBV5-1 combines with J gene TRBJ2-7; tentative D call: TRBD2 (5 bases). This CDR3 is 14 amino acids long. Germline-derived CDR1 and CDR2 are SGHRS and YFSETQ. V dropped 0 bases and J dropped 0 bases, with 7 bases sitting between them. CDR3 region: CASSLVGSSYEQYF. For the CDR3, the DNA is TGCGCCAGCAGCTTGGTAGGGAGCTCCTACGAGCAGTACTTC.

The chain recombines TRBV6-1 with TRBJ1-5; unclear D gene. Per the germline V gene, CDR1 is MNHNS and CDR2 is SASEGT. This CDR3 comprises 13 residues. V was shortened by 6 bases and J by 5 bases, with 11 bases between the two germline ends. CDR3 sequence reads: CASREPGDQPQHF. The CDR3 nucleotides are TGTGCCAGCAGGGAACCCGGGGATCAGCCCCAGCATTTT.

This clone was observed once. The chain is built from TRBV15 and TRBJ2-3, with TRBD2 identical over 9 bases. V lost 2 bases, J lost 4 bases, and 4 bases stayed unmatched. Germline V gene sequence: CDR1 LNHNV, CDR2 YYDKDF (reference sequence). This CDR3 is 15 amino acids long. CDR3 in DNA: TGTGCCACCAGCAGATCGCGGGAGGGCCCAGATACGCAGTATTTT. This encodes CATSRSREGPDTQYF.

CDR3 region: CAWSLERVYGYTF. The CDR3 nucleotides are TGTGCCTGGAGTTTGGAGAGAGTCTATGGCTACACCTTC. The chain has TRBV30 and TRBJ1-2, with D unresolved. The CDR3 runs 13 residues. Per germline, CDR1 GTSNPN and CDR2 SVGIG (reference sequence). Trimming removed 2 bases from V and 4 bases from J, with 11 bases in between.

The CDR3 region has the DNA TGTGCCAGCAGAAAGACGGGAGGCTACACCTTC. Encoded protein: CASRKTGGYTF. The V gene is TRBV28, the J gene TRBJ1-2; D unresolved. Germline V CDR1 and CDR2: MDHEN, SYDVKM. V shed 6 bases and J shed 8 bases, with 10 bases lying between them. This CDR3 is built from 11 residues.

This chain joins TRBV6-5 and TRBJ2-7, with D maybe TRBD1 (6 bases). CDR3 size: 14 residues. Trimming stripped 0 bases from V and 6 bases from J, with 12 bases between. Germline values: CDR1 MNHEY, CDR2 SVGAGI. CDR3 coding DNA: TGTGCCAGCAGTTACTCCACAGGGCCGTTCGAGCAGTACTTC. Protein: CASSYSTGPFEQYF.

The rearrangement uses TRBV6-4 and TRBJ2-2; D not resolved. CDR1 and CDR2 from the germline V gene are MRHNA and SNTAGT. The V end lost 0 bases, the J end lost 7 bases, and 6 bases lay between the germline ends. The CDR3 consists of 13 residues. Here the CDR3 reads CASSDSNYGELFF. Written as DNA, the CDR3 is TGTGCCAGCAGTGACTCAAATTACGGGGAGCTGTTTTTT.

The gene calls are TRBV25-1 and TRBJ2-7, with TRBD1 matching over 8 bases. This CDR3 has 13 residues. The J segment lost 4 bases and the V segment lost 4 bases, leaving 3 bases of the junction unmatched. Germline V gives CDR1 MGHDK, CDR2 SYGVNS. CDR3 in DNA: TGTGCCAGCAGTGCCCGGACAGGGTACGAGCAGTACTTC. Translation gives CASSARTGYEQYF.

The chain combines TRBV9 with TRBJ1-2, with D possibly being TRBD1 (6 bases). V was pared by 4 bases and J by 4 bases, with 14 bases between. From germline, CDR1 is SGDLS and CDR2 YYNGEE. This CDR3 region has 14 residues. The CDR3 loop reads CASSPTGGSYGYTF. The DNA of the CDR3 is TGTGCCAGCAGCCCGACGGGGGGCTCCTATGGCTACACCTTC.

J is TRBJ2-7 and V is TRBV30; D uncertain. Trimming shortened V by 5 bases and J by 1 base, and 15 bases separated the two germline ends. The CDR3 has 14 amino acids. Germline assignment: CDR1 GTSNPN and CDR2 SVGIG (reference sequence). In nucleotides, the CDR3 is TGTGCCTGGGCTTCAGAGACAAGGTCCTACGAGCAGTACTTC. Translation: CAWASETRSYEQYF. The full variable domain, rest sourced from reference TRBV30 and TRBJ2-7, is SQTIHQWPATLVQPVGSPLSLECTVEGTSNPNLYWYRQAAGRGLQLLFYSVGIGQISSEVPQNLSASRPQDRQFILSSKKLLLSDSGFYLCAWASETRSYEQYFGPGTRLTVT.

The gene calls are TRBV6-5 and TRBJ2-1, with D perhaps TRBD1 (5 bases). The CDR3 length is 13 residues. CDR1 is MNHEY, CDR2 SVGAGI, per germline. V dropped 0 bases and J dropped 9 bases, with 9 bases sitting between them. The CDR3 spells CASSYSRQGEQFF. As DNA, the CDR3 is TGTGCCAGCAGTTACTCGAGGCAGGGTGAGCAGTTCTTC.

V gene TRBV6-1 combines with J gene TRBJ2-7, with a tentative D call TRBD2 (6 bases). The CDR3 spans 15 residues. V lost 7 bases and J lost 3, with 19 bases in between. Looked up from germline, CDR1 is MNHNS and CDR2 is SASEGT. The CDR3 protein is CASTKGTGGVYEQYF. The CDR3 nucleotides read TGTGCCAGCACCAAGGGGACCGGAGGGGTCTACGAGCAGTACTTC.

V and J are TRBV28 and TRBJ2-2; 10 bases align to TRBD2. Germline trimming cut 7 bases from V and 4 bases from J; bases unmatched to any gene: 3. Germline loops: CDR1 MDHEN, CDR2 SYDVKM. The CDR3 runs to 14 residues. The CDR3 protein is CASKLAGTTGELFF. CDR3 bases: TGTGCCAGCAAACTAGCGGGAACCACCGGGGAGCTGTTTTTT.

The gene calls are TRBV19 and TRBJ2-7; TRBD1 agrees at 7 bases. The CDR3 runs 14 residues. Germline V gene sequence: CDR1 LNHDA, CDR2 SQIVND (reference sequence). The V gene end was trimmed by 7 bases and the J gene end by 6 bases; junction bases not matched to a gene: 12. The chain's CDR3 is CASTAHQGGVEQYF. The CDR3 nucleotides are TGTGCCAGTACGGCCCATCAAGGGGGCGTCGAGCAGTACTTC.

In the case of this clone: At one end the junction does not follow the germline gene, possibly because of a read error. The chain employs TRBV7-9 and TRBJ2-1; TRBD2 agrees at 15 bases. This CDR3 region has 15 residues. Germline V CDR1 and CDR2: SEHNR, FQNEAQ (reference sequence). CDR3 nucleotide sequence: TGTTCCAGCAGCTGGACTAGCGGGGGGGCCCATGAGCAGTTCTTC. It is translated as CSSSWTSGGAHEQFF.

The V call is TRBV28, the J call TRBJ1-1, with D maybe TRBD1 (6 bases). The CDR3 runs to 14 residues. Germline assignment: CDR1 MDHEN and CDR2 SYDVKM. V dropped 5 bases and J dropped 5 bases, with 15 bases sitting between them. As DNA, the CDR3 is TGTGCCAGCAGTCTTTCAGGGGCGAGGACTGAAGCTTTCTTT. It encodes CASSLSGARTEAFF.

V and J are TRBV4-1 and TRBJ1-5, with 11 bases lining up with TRBD1. CDR1 is MGHRA and CDR2 is YSYEKL in the germline V gene. The length of the CDR3 is 15 residues. The V gene end was trimmed by 5 bases and the J gene end by 4 bases; junction bases not matched to a gene: 4. The CDR3: CASSGRDRGNQPQHF. The CDR3 DNA is TGCGCCAGCAGCGGCCGGGACAGGGGGAATCAGCCCCAGCATTTT.

CDR3 sequence: CASSFEPGGDGGTQYF. The CDR3 DNA reads as TGCGCCAGCAGCTTTGAGCCAGGAGGGGACGGGGGGACCCAGTACTTC. V is TRBV5-1 and J is TRBJ2-5; the D gene is possibly TRBD2 (6 bases). Germline CDR1 SGHRS, CDR2 YFSETQ. The V end was cut by 2 bases, the J end by 7 bases, with 21 bases between. The CDR3 length is 16 residues.

V usage is TRBV6-1 and J usage is TRBJ2-7; a possible D gene is TRBD2 (5 bases). Germline loops: CDR1 MNHNS, CDR2 SASEGT. V was pared by 1 base and J by 4 bases, with 11 bases between. This CDR3 contains 14 residues. This CDR3 reads CASSEVRGSYEQYF. CDR3 DNA: TGTGCCAGCAGTGAAGTTCGGGGAAGTTACGAGCAGTACTTC.

The chain employs TRBV7-8 and TRBJ2-3; D may be TRBD2 (5 bases). The CDR3 covers 16 residues. In germline, CDR1 is SGHVS, CDR2 FQNEAQ. Trimming cost V 8 bases and J 2 bases, with 20 bases left between them. CDR3 amino acids: CASVPRGPKPTDTQYF. The CDR3 nucleotides are TGTGCCAGCGTGCCTCGGGGTCCGAAACCCACAGATACGCAGTATTTT.

The rearrangement uses TRBV2 and TRBJ1-3; maybe TRBD1 (5 bases). From germline, CDR1 is SNHLY and CDR2 FYNNEI. The CDR3 loop spans 15 amino acids. V was shortened by 7 bases and J by 0 bases, with 13 bases between the two germline ends. In DNA form, the CDR3 reads TGTGCCAGCATCCACGGGAGGGGCTCTGGAAACACCATATATTTT. Translating it yields CASIHGRGSGNTIYF.

As DNA, the CDR3 is TGTGCCAGCAGCTTACGGGACAGGAGCTACGAGCAGTACTTC. Its translation is CASSLRDRSYEQYF. The gene calls are TRBV7-2 and TRBJ2-7, with TRBD1 matching over 8 bases. This CDR3 contains 14 residues. After removal of 2 bases from V and 3 bases from J, the junction contained 3 bases not matched to a gene. Germline V gives CDR1 SGHTA, CDR2 FQGNSA.

Only one count was recorded for this clone. The chain links TRBV6-4 to TRBJ2-3, with a weak D call TRBD1 (6 bases). Trimming shortened V by 8 bases and J by 2 bases, and 17 bases separated the two germline ends. The germline V gene encodes CDR1 MRHNA and CDR2 SNTAGT. This CDR3 has 15 residues. CDR3 protein: CASALGTLPTDTQYF. In nucleotides, the CDR3 is TGTGCCAGCGCCCTGGGGACACTACCCACAGATACGCAGTATTTT.

The chain joins TRBV28 to TRBJ2-5, with TRBD1 as a possible D gene (6 bases). The J call is in doubt because the DNA end fits TRBJ2-7 better. This CDR3 contains 16 residues. The germline V gene has CDR1 MDHEN and CDR2 SYDVKM. CDR3 nucleotides: TGTGCCAGCAGTTTGTTCCGGGACAACCTCTCCTACGAGCAGTACTTC. It is translated as CASSLFRDNLSYEQYF.

The chain recombines TRBV11-2 with TRBJ1-1; 10 nucleotides agree with TRBD1. V shed 5 bases and J 0 bases; nucleotides not matched to a gene: 6. Germline CDR1 is SGHAT and CDR2 is FQNNGV. CDR3 length equals 16 residues. CDR3 protein: CASSPRTGGLNTEAFF. CDR3 coding DNA: TGTGCCAGCAGCCCCAGGACAGGGGGGTTGAACACTGAAGCTTTCTTT.